This TCR beta chain was sequenced during a study of regulatory T cells in long-lasting Graves disease (dated by TCRdb to about 2021). For the study in its entirety: To count as having persistent Graves' disease, a patient had to have received antithyroid drug treatment for over 5 years with TSH receptor autoantibodies remaining persistently positive. Persistent Graves' disease patients were compared with newly diagnosed Graves' disease patients by peripheral blood TCR sequencing and RNA sequencing. The study was conducted in China and was registered as a clinical trial. TCR sequencing covered 13 persistent and 20 or so newly diagnosed Graves' disease patients, 33 samples in total. Persistent Graves' disease patients in the clinical cohort had taken antithyroid drugs for approximately 9.5 years on average. Here is what the overall study found, with its caveats: The authors noted that the small sample size was a limitation that may lower accuracy. Sequencing and analysis were restricted to the TCR beta chain. Patients with persistent disease shared more public clonotypes (about 3,000) than newly diagnosed patients did (nearly 1,000). Peripheral blood alone was examined, since thyroid tissue, which constituted the primary lesion, could not be accessed. TRBV28, TRBJ1-2 and TRBJ2-5 were preferentially used in persistent disease, while TRBV20-1 and TRBJ2-1 were favored in newly diagnosed disease. Compared with newly diagnosed patients, persistent Graves' disease patients had lower TCR Shannon entropy and fewer highly expanded clones, which suggests clonal expansion.

Library generation was performed with multiplex PCR. Sequencing instrument: Illumina HiSeq 4000. TCR beta libraries were built with iRepertoire HTBI primers and Arm-PCR amplification of CDR3 regions. Before sequencing, the PCR products went through gel purification. In the source study's methods: Across samples, 62 TRBV and roughly 13 TRBJ segments were identified and used for gene usage analysis of CDR3 amino acid clonotypes. Filtered high-quality paired reads were merged into contigs using COPE and FqMerger. Contigs were aligned with BLAST to IMGT TRBV, TRBD and TRBJ reference genes, and CDR3 was defined per IMGT. Clonotypes above 0.1% frequency were classified as highly expanded clones. Shannon entropy served as the measure of repertoire diversity, while the Gini coefficient captured V-J evenness. Clonotypes shared by more than one individual were considered public. The public sequencing data were trimmed at Q25 with fastp and processed into clonotypes with MiXCR by TCRdb, which kept only in-frame beta chains. Duplicate CDR3 protein sequences are folded into a single record with the most common DNA and genes. TCRdb, not the authors, supplied the V and J calls. This sample holds 350,000 to 500,000 distinct CDR3 sequences; roughly a fifth were observed only once. The top ten constitute 14% of the sample.

This specimen's time point label, per the study, means: persistent/refractory GD, antithyroid drugs over 5 years with positive TRAb. RNA was extracted from PBMCs in TRIzol for both TCR sequencing and RNA sequencing. Graves' disease was diagnosed according to American Thyroid Association guidelines. Patients were recruited from an endocrinology department in Xi'an, China. From each patient, about 8.9 milliliters of peripheral blood was collected into an EDTA anticoagulant tube. Ficoll Paque Plus density gradient separation was used to isolate PBMCs, and no further T cell sorting was done. An Agilent 2100 Bioanalyzer and agarose gel were used to assess RNA quality, and a NanoDrop 2000 was used to measure RNA concentration. This clonotype was detected a few times. Its recognized antigen is unknown. Base qualities were left out, and no much larger clone turns up one base away. From the cysteine through the phenylalanine, the CDR3 covers 15 amino acids. Only the CDR3 DNA is retained, 45 bases long and in frame from the first base. Between the V and J ends, shortened by 6 bases and 2 bases respectively, the junction contains 14 bases. The germline V gene provides CDR1 MDHEN and CDR2 SYDVKM.

The rearranged chain carries TRBV28 and TRBJ1-3, and possibly TRBD1, on 6 matching bases. The source was peripheral blood mononuclear cells (PBMCs), collected when the disease was refractory, from a patient treated with antithyroid drugs. This receptor was identified in a female donor with Graves disease. The bases are TGTGCCAGCAGACTAAGAACAGGGACTGGAAACACCATATATTTT. This codes for CASRLRTGTGNTIYF.